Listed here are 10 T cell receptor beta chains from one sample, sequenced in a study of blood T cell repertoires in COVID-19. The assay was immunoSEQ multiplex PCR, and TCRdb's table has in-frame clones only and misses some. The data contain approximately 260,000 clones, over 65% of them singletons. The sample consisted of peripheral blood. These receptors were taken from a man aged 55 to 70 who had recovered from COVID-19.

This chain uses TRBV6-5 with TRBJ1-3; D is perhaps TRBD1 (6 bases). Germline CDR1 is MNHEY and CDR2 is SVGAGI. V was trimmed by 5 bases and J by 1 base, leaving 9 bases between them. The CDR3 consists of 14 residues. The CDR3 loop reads CASSIQGSGNTIYF. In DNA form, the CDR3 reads TGTGCCAGCAGTATCCAGGGGTCTGGAAACACCATATATTTT.

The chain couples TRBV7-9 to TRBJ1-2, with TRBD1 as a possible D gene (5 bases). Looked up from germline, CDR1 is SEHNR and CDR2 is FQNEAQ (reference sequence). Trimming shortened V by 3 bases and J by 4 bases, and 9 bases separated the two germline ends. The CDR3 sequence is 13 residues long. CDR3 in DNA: TGTGCCAGCAGCTTTCAGGGCGCCTATGGCTACACCTTC. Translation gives CASSFQGAYGYTF.

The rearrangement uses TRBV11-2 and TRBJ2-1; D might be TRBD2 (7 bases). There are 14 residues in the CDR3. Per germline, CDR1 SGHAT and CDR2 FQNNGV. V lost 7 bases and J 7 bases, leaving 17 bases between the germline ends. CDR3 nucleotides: TGTGCCAGCACCGGACTGGGGGGGCGGAATGAGCAGTTCTTC. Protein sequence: CASTGLGGRNEQFF.

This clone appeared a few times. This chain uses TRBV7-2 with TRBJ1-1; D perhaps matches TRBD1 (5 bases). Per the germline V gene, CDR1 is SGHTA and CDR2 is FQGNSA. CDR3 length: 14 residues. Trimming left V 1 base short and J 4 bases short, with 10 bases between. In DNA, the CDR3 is TGTGCCAGCAGCTTAGACAGGAGGGCCACTGAAGCTTTCTTT. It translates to CASSLDRRATEAFF.

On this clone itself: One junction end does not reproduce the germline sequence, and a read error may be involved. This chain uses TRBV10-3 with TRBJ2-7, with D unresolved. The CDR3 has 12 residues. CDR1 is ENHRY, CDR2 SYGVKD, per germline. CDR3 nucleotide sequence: TGTGCCATCAGTGAGTCCTCCTGGGCAGGCGACTTC. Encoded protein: CAISESSWAGDF.

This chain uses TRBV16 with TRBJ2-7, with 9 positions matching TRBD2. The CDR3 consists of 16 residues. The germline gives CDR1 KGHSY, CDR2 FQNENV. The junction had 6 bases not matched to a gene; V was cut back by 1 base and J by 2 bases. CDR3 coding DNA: TGTGCCAGCAGCCAATGGGGTAGCGGGGGTACCTACGAGCAGTACTTC. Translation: CASSQWGSGGTYEQYF.

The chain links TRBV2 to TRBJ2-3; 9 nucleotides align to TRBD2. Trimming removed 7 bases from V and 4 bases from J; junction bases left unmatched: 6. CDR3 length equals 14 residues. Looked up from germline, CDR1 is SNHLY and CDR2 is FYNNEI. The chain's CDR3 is CASTAGGRADTQYF. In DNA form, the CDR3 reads TGTGCCAGCACGGCGGGAGGGCGTGCAGATACGCAGTATTTT.

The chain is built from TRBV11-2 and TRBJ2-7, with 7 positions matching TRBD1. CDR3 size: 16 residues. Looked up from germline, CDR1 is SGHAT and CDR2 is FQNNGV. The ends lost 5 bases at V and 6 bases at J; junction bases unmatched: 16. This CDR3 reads CASSPSLRQGTVEQYF. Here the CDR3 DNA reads TGTGCCAGCAGCCCCAGTTTGAGACAGGGTACTGTCGAGCAGTACTTC.

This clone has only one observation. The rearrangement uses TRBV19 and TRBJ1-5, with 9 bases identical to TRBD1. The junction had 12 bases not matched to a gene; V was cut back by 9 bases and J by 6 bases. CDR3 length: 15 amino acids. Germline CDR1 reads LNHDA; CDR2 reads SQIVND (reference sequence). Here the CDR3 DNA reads TGTGCCAGCCGAGTGGGGACAGGGATCAGTCAGCCCCAGCATTTT. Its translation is CASRVGTGISQPQHF.

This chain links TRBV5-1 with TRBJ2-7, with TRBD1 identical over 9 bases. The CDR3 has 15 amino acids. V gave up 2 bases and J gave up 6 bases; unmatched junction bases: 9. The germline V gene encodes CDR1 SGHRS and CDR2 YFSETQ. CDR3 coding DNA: TGCGCCAGCAGCTTTAGGACAGGGGCTGTTGGCGAGCAGTACTTC. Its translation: CASSFRTGAVGEQYF.